These 20 T cell receptor beta chains were all obtained from the same sample, sequenced in a study of early T cells in non-severe SARS-CoV-2 infection. TCRdb itself ran the 5' RACE reads through MiXCR, one entry per CDR3 protein. The sample comprises tens of thousands of distinct CDR3 sequences, over 10% of which are singletons, and about 2.5% rests with the top ten. The specimen comprised whole blood, sampled at baseline. The origin of the receptors is an adult who was a healthcare worker with PCR-confirmed SARS-CoV-2 infection or an uninfected control (not recorded which).

This chain's CDR3 is CATSSAPSPYEQYF. CDR3 coding DNA: TGTGCCACCAGCAGCGCCCCGAGCCCCTACGAGCAGTACTTC. This chain connects TRBV15 to TRBJ2-7; unclear D gene. Germline-derived CDR1 and CDR2 are LNHNV and YYDKDF (reference sequence). Between the trimmed V and J ends, which lost 3 bases and 2 bases, there was a span of 11 bases. CDR3 length: 14 amino acids.

This clonotype was counted only a few times. The chain carries TRBV5-1 and TRBJ2-1; maybe TRBD2 (6 bases). Trimming took off 0 bases at V and 3 bases at J, with 7 bases between the two ends. Germline-derived CDR1 and CDR2 are SGHRS and YFSETQ. The CDR3 covers 14 residues. The CDR3 DNA is TGCGCCAGCAGCTTGGTAGCGGACTACAATGAGCAGTTCTTC. Its translation: CASSLVADYNEQFF.

J is TRBJ2-1 and V is TRBV5-1, with TRBD2 matching 9 bases. V gave up 4 bases and J gave up 7 bases; unmatched junction bases: 9. CDR1 and CDR2 from the germline V gene are SGHRS and YFSETQ. This CDR3 contains 15 residues. The CDR3 reads CASSPTTGLANEQFF. CDR3 nucleotide sequence: TGCGCCAGCAGCCCGACCACCGGACTAGCGAATGAGCAGTTCTTC. The entire variable domain, with the rest obtained from reference TRBV5-1 and TRBJ2-1, is as follows: KAGVTQTPRYLIKTRGQQVTLSCSPISGHRSVSWYQQTPGQGLQFLFEYFSETQRNKGNFPGRFSGRQFSNSRSEMNVSTLELGDSALYLCASSPTTGLANEQFFGPGTRLTVL.

Only a few counts were recorded for this clonotype. J is TRBJ1-6 and V is TRBV5-8; D uncertain. CDR3 size: 18 residues. V dropped 4 bases and J dropped 0 bases, with 17 bases sitting between them. CDR1 and CDR2 (germline): SGHTS, YDEGEE. The CDR3 coding sequence is TGTGCCAGCAGCCTCCTCTTAGGACGGAGCTCCTATAATTCACCCCTCCACTTT. Encoded protein: CASSLLLGRSSYNSPLHF. Full variable domain (rest looked up from reference TRBV5-8 and TRBJ1-6): EAGVTQSPTHLIKTRGQQATLRCSPISGHTSVYWYQQALGLGLQFLLWYDEGEERNRGNFPPRFSGRQFPNYSSELNVNALELEDSALYLCASSLLLGRSSYNSPLHFGNGTRLTVT.

The V and J genes are TRBV29-1 and TRBJ1-5; no clear D gene. CDR3 length: 13 residues. Deletions cut 3 bases from V and 5 bases from J, with 11 bases between. Germline V gene data show CDR1 as SQVTM and CDR2 as ANQGSEA. The CDR3 DNA follows: TGCAGCGTTGAGGACCTCCCGGATCAGCCCCAGCATTTT. Amino acid sequence: CSVEDLPDQPQHF. Based on the CDR3 plus reference TRBV29-1 and TRBJ1-5, the full variable domain is SAVISQKPSRDICQRGTSLTIQCQVDSQVTMMFWYRQQPGQSLTLIATANQGSEATYESGFVIDKFPISRPNLTFSTLTVSNMSPEDSSIYLCSVEDLPDQPQHFGDGTRLSIL.

This clonotype was observed a few times. The rearrangement joins TRBV10-3 to TRBJ2-2; TRBD2 is a possible D gene (6 bases). The CDR3 extends over 18 amino acids. V lost 5 bases and J 0 bases, leaving 19 bases between the germline ends. Germline V gene lookup returns CDR1 ENHRY and CDR2 SYGVKD. The CDR3 region has the DNA TGTGCCATCAGTCGGGGTGAAACGGGCGGGGCGAACACCGGGGAGCTGTTTTTT. This sequence encodes CAISRGETGGANTGELFF.

The chain uses TRBV11-2 and TRBJ2-3, with a possible D match to TRBD2 (5 bases). V was trimmed by 4 bases and J by 6 bases, leaving 8 bases between them. Germline V CDR1 and CDR2: SGHAT, FQNNGV. CDR3 length: 12 amino acids. Here the CDR3 reads CASSSAVDTQYF. The CDR3 DNA reads TGTGCCAGCAGCTCAGCGGTTGATACGCAGTATTTT.

The chain couples TRBV11-2 to TRBJ2-5, with 10 bases fitting TRBD2. The CDR3 length is 15 residues. The V gene's germline CDR1 is SGHAT and CDR2 FQNNGV. V dropped 1 base and J dropped 6; count of bases not matched to a gene: 5. CDR3 residues: CASSLGVAGGKTQYF. The CDR3 DNA follows: TGTGCCAGCAGCTTAGGAGTAGCGGGGGGAAAGACCCAGTACTTC.

This chain links TRBV11-2 with TRBJ2-7; unclear D gene. CDR3 size: 12 residues. V was pared by 5 bases and J by 2 bases, with 7 bases between. Germline values: CDR1 SGHAT, CDR2 FQNNGV. This chain's CDR3 is CASSDDPYEQYF. For the CDR3, the DNA is TGTGCCAGCAGCGACGACCCCTACGAGCAGTACTTC. The full variable domain, its missing parts supplied by reference TRBV11-2 and TRBJ2-7, is EAGVAQSPRYKIIEKRQSVAFWCNPISGHATLYWYQQILGQGPKLLIQFQNNGVVDDSQLPKDRFSAERLKGVDSTLKIQPAKLEDSAVYLCASSDDPYEQYFGPGTRLTVT.

This clonotype was seen a few times. The CDR3 loop is CASSQELGQGWSNSPLHF. CDR3 DNA: TGTGCCAGCAGCCAAGAATTGGGACAGGGGTGGTCTAATTCACCCCTCCACTTT. The chain couples TRBV4-2 to TRBJ1-6, with 10 bases fitting TRBD1. Trimming at V came to 0 bases and at J to 6 bases, leaving 8 bases not matched to a gene. Germline CDR1 LGHNA, CDR2 YNFKEQ. The CDR3 consists of 18 residues.

The table lists this clonotype with many counts. This chain uses TRBV12-3 or TRBV12-4 with TRBJ1-5; 7 bases line up with TRBD1. The ends lost 5 bases at V and 6 bases at J; junction bases unmatched: 7. The CDR3 is 14 amino acids. The CDR3 loop reads CASSPQGWGQPQHF. The CDR3 coding sequence is TGTGCCAGCAGTCCACAGGGGTGGGGTCAGCCCCAGCATTTT.

The chain carries TRBV7-9 and TRBJ2-7; D is perhaps TRBD1 or TRBD2 (5 bases each). Trimming stripped 7 bases from V and 2 bases from J, with 15 bases between. Germline CDR1 reads SEHNR; CDR2 reads FQNEAQ (reference sequence). This CDR3 contains 14 residues. For the CDR3, the DNA is TGTGCCAGCACCTACGGGGCAAGACCCTACGAGCAGTACTTC. Translated: CASTYGARPYEQYF.

The table lists this clonotype with many counts. CDR3 residues: CASSGRNYGYTF. CDR3 nucleotide sequence: TGTGCCAGCTCCGGCAGGAACTATGGCTACACCTTC. The rearrangement joins TRBV2 to TRBJ1-2; D is unresolved. V lost 8 bases to trimming and J lost 2 bases, with 9 bases between them. The CDR3 length is 12 residues. Per germline, CDR1 SNHLY and CDR2 FYNNEI. The whole variable domain, remainder taken from reference TRBV2 and TRBJ1-2, is EPEVTQTPSHQVTQMGQEVILRCVPISNHLYFYWYRQILGQKVEFLVSFYNNEISEKSEIFDDQFSVERPDGSNFTLKIRSTKLEDSAMYFCASSGRNYGYTFGSGTRLTVV.

This clonotype was counted a few times. This chain connects TRBV6-5 to TRBJ2-5; 8 positions match TRBD2. The V gene end was trimmed by 0 bases and the J gene end by 9 bases; junction bases not matched to a gene: 3. In germline, CDR1 is MNHEY, CDR2 SVGAGI. This CDR3 contains 13 residues. The CDR3, as DNA: TGTGCCAGCAGTTACTCGAGCGGGGGATCCCAGTACTTC. It is translated as CASSYSSGGSQYF.

With respect to this clonotype: One end of the junction varies from germline; a read error may be responsible. This chain connects TRBV10-2 to TRBJ1-1; TRBD1 matches at 8 bases. Germline V gene sequence: CDR1 WSHSY, CDR2 SAAADI. This CDR3 spans 14 amino acids. CDR3: CASRDRTGNTEAFF. Written as DNA, the CDR3 is TGCGCCAGCAGAGACAGGACAGGGAACACTGAAGCTTTTTTT.

This clonotype was seen a handful of times. The V and J genes are TRBV28 and TRBJ1-4; D perhaps matches TRBD1 (5 bases). The CDR3 loop spans 14 amino acids. Germline V lookup: CDR1 MDHEN, CDR2 SYDVKM. Trimming removed 8 bases from V and 8 bases from J, with 18 bases in between. Here the CDR3 reads CASGSYDKGEKLFF. The CDR3 bases are TGTGCCAGCGGTTCCTACGACAAGGGGGAAAAACTGTTTTTT.

This clonotype was seen more than once but under ten times. The chain has TRBV6-2 or TRBV6-3 and TRBJ2-2; D could derive from TRBD1 or TRBD2 (5 bases each). V was trimmed by 8 bases and J by 2 bases, leaving 9 bases between them. Germline assignment: CDR1 MNHEY and CDR2 SVGEGT. The CDR3 loop spans 13 amino acids. The CDR3 DNA is TGTGCCAGCCGGGGACCAAACACCGGGGAGCTGTTTTTT. Translated, it gives CASRGPNTGELFF.

This clonotype was observed many times. The chain employs TRBV2 and TRBJ1-2; 9 positions match TRBD1. CDR1 is SNHLY and CDR2 is FYNNEI in the germline V gene. The CDR3 is made up of 13 amino acids. Losses at the gene ends were 10 bases for V and 4 bases for J; bases not matched to a gene: 7. In nucleotides, the CDR3 is TGTGCCAACCTTATGGACAGGGGCTATGGCTACACCTTC. As protein: CANLMDRGYGYTF. Based on the CDR3 plus reference TRBV2 and TRBJ1-2, the full variable domain is EPEVTQTPSHQVTQMGQEVILRCVPISNHLYFYWYRQILGQKVEFLVSFYNNEISEKSEIFDDQFSVERPDGSNFTLKIRSTKLEDSAMYFCANLMDRGYGYTFGSGTRLTVV.

V is TRBV11-2 and J is TRBJ1-1, with TRBD1 identical over 7 bases. Germline lookup yields CDR1 SGHAT and CDR2 FQNNGV. The CDR3 extends over 14 amino acids. The V segment lost 5 bases and the J segment 4 bases; nucleotides outside the gene matches: 7. The CDR3 coding sequence is TGTGCCAGCAGCCAGCGGCAGGGGGTCACTGAAGCTTTCTTT. Amino acids: CASSQRQGVTEAFF.

This clonotype was observed at least ten times. The gene calls are TRBV24-1 and TRBJ2-1; TRBD2 is a possible D gene (5 bases). Germline lookup yields CDR1 KGHDR and CDR2 SFDVKD. V dropped 0 bases and J dropped 7 bases, with 6 bases sitting between them. The CDR3 is 13 amino acids. CDR3 region: CATSDLGGNEQFF. Written as DNA, the CDR3 is TGTGCCACCAGTGATTTGGGCGGGAATGAGCAGTTCTTC.